The 21 T cell receptor beta chains in this list originate from one sample, sequenced in a study of blood T cell repertoires in COVID-19 (TCRdb year 2020). The library was made by the immunoSEQ multiplex PCR assay. TCRdb holds this immuneACCESS table with in-frame rearrangements only. Some clones are missing; in checked studies, unresolved V genes explain under half, and the rest has no known cause. This sample comprises 300,000 or so clones, about 88% of them detected only once. Around 2.5% of the sample rests with the top ten. Sequenced input: PBMCs or T cells enriched from blood (not recorded which). The receptors come from a man between 60 and 70 years old who had recovered from COVID-19.

This chain links TRBV23-1 with TRBJ1-3; no firm D call. TRBV23-1 is an open reading frame, and its role is uncertain. V dropped 7 bases and J dropped 5 bases, with 12 bases sitting between them. This CDR3 contains 13 residues. The CDR3, as DNA: TGCGCCAGCACCCGAGTCGGGAGAAACACCATATATTTT. This gives the protein CASTRVGRNTIYF.

This clone was observed once. The rearrangement uses TRBV6-5 and TRBJ2-1; D may be TRBD2 (6 bases). The CDR3 consists of 15 residues. Per germline, CDR1 MNHEY and CDR2 SVGAGI. V was clipped by 6 bases and J by 5 bases, with 17 bases between them. This CDR3 is CASRAGTSPHNEQFF. Here the CDR3 DNA reads TGTGCCAGCAGGGCCGGGACTTCTCCCCACAATGAGCAGTTCTTC.

The chain couples TRBV7-2 to TRBJ2-7; D may be TRBD1 (5 bases). V was shortened by 2 bases and J by 3 bases, with 11 bases between the two germline ends. Germline CDR1 is SGHTA and CDR2 is FQGNSA. This CDR3 is built from 14 residues. In DNA form, the CDR3 reads TGTGCCAGCAGCTTAAATTTTCAGGGCTACGAGCAGTACTTC. Residues: CASSLNFQGYEQYF.

The CDR3 DNA reads as TGTGCCAGCAGCTTAGCGACGGGACAGAACTATGGCTACACCTTC. It specifies CASSLATGQNYGYTF. The chain links TRBV7-9 to TRBJ1-2, with 7 bases identical to TRBD1. Per the germline V gene, CDR1 is SEHNR and CDR2 is FQNEAQ (reference sequence). The CDR3 is 15 residues long. Losses at the gene ends were 0 bases for V and 2 bases for J; bases not matched to a gene: 3.

The gene calls are TRBV19 and TRBJ1-1; 7 bases map to TRBD1. Germline trimming cut 10 bases from V and 8 bases from J; bases unmatched to any gene: 10. This CDR3 is built from 12 residues. Germline V gives CDR1 LNHDA, CDR2 SQIVND (reference sequence). In DNA form, the CDR3 reads TGTGCCATCAGGGGGGATTATGCCGAAGCTTTCTTT. Its translation: CAIRGDYAEAFF.

The chain couples TRBV7-2 to TRBJ2-2, with 10 nucleotides matching TRBD1. The germline gives CDR1 SGHTA, CDR2 FQGNSA. The CDR3 covers 15 residues. Losses at the gene ends were 1 base for V and 13 bases for J; bases not matched to a gene: 9. The CDR3 bases are TGTGCCAGCAGCTTAGTTGGGACAGGGGTGGGGCGGCTGTTTTTT. Its protein product is CASSLVGTGVGRLFF.

This chain links TRBV4-1 with TRBJ2-1; TRBD2 matches 10 bases. Germline V CDR1 and CDR2: MGHRA, YSYEKL. With V trimmed by 0 bases and J by 9 bases, 17 bases remained unmatched. The CDR3 spans 19 residues. The CDR3 nucleotides are TGCGCCAGCAGCCAAGATCTTTCGGCTGGGCTAGCGGGAGCCAGTGAGCAGTTCTTC. Encoded protein: CASSQDLSAGLAGASEQFF.

This chain links TRBV4-1 with TRBJ1-1; D remains unclear. The CDR3 covers 14 residues. CDR1 is MGHRA, CDR2 YSYEKL, per germline. V was clipped by 0 bases and J by 5 bases, with 10 bases between them. The CDR3 nucleotides read TGCGCCAGCAGCCAAGAAATCAGCGGGACTGAAGCTTTCTTT. Protein: CASSQEISGTEAFF.

The chain is built from TRBV7-8 and TRBJ2-1; tentatively, D is TRBD2 (6 bases). V was clipped by 4 bases and J by 0 bases, with 10 bases between them. Per germline, CDR1 SGHVS and CDR2 FQNEAQ. There are 15 residues in the CDR3. The CDR3 loop reads CASSSGTHSYNEQFF. DNA of the CDR3: TGTGCCAGCAGCTCCGGGACTCACTCCTACAATGAGCAGTTCTTC. Combining the CDR3 with reference TRBV7-8 and TRBJ2-1 gives the whole variable domain GAGVSQSPRYKVAKRGQDVALRCDPISGHVSLFWYQQALGQGPEFLTYFQNEAQLDKSGLPSDRFFAERPEGSVSTLKIQRTQQEDSAVYLCASSSGTHSYNEQFFGPGTRLTVL.

The V gene is TRBV19, the J gene TRBJ2-1, with D possibly being TRBD1 (6 bases). V was clipped by 3 bases and J by 2 bases, with 17 bases between them. CDR1 is LNHDA, CDR2 SQIVND, per germline (reference sequence). The CDR3 length is 17 residues. CDR3 loop: CASSILDSRAAYNEQFF. The CDR3, as DNA: TGTGCCAGTAGTATTTTGGACAGCCGAGCTGCCTACAATGAGCAGTTCTTC.

This clone appeared once. The CDR3 loop is CASSVELGGYTF. DNA of the CDR3: TGTGCCAGCAGCGTAGAGCTGGGCGGCTACACCTTC. The chain uses TRBV9 and TRBJ1-2; D gene uncertain. This CDR3 comprises 12 residues. The V gene lost 0 bases and the J gene lost 8 bases, with 8 bases spanning the gap. Germline V gene sequence: CDR1 SGDLS, CDR2 YYNGEE.

V usage is TRBV5-4 and J usage is TRBJ2-7, with D possibly being TRBD2 (6 bases). This CDR3 region has 15 residues. V was clipped by 6 bases and J by 2 bases, with 18 bases between them. CDR1 and CDR2 (germline): SGHNT, YYREEE (reference sequence). The CDR3 protein is CASNIGGGAPYEQYF. CDR3 DNA sequence: TGTGCCAGCAACATCGGTGGCGGGGCCCCCTACGAGCAGTACTTC. The full variable domain, in which reference TRBV5-4 and TRBJ2-7 provide the parts outside the CDR3, is ETGVTQSPTHLIKTRGQQVTLRCSSQSGHNTVSWYQQALGQGPQFIFQYYREEENGRGNFPPRFSGLQFPNYSSELNVNALELDDSALYLCASNIGGGAPYEQYFGPGTRLTVT.

The genes are TRBV9 and TRBJ2-7, with D possibly matching TRBD2 (7 bases). Trimming took 4 bases from V and 6 from J, leaving 11 bases between them. Germline V gene data show CDR1 as SGDLS and CDR2 as YYNGEE. The CDR3 is 12 residues long. In DNA form, the CDR3 reads TGTGCCAGCAGCCCGGGGGGCCCCGAGCAGTACTTC. Its translation: CASSPGGPEQYF. Looking up the rest from reference TRBV9 and TRBJ2-7 gives the full variable domain: DSGVTQTPKHLITATGQRVTLRCSPRSGDLSVYWYQQSLDQGLQFLIQYYNGEERAKGNILERFSAQQFPDLHSELNLSSLELGDSALYFCASSPGGPEQYFGPGTRLTVT.

In this sample, this clone turned up a few times. The V call is TRBV4-1, the J call TRBJ1-5; 7 positions match TRBD1. The germline V gene has CDR1 MGHRA and CDR2 YSYEKL. Unmatched junction bases numbered 2, after V lost 0 bases and J lost 6 bases. There are 14 residues in the CDR3. The CDR3 region is CASSQEGGSQPQHF. CDR3 nucleotide sequence: TGCGCCAGCAGCCAAGAAGGGGGCTCTCAGCCCCAGCATTTT.

This chain uses TRBV5-4 with TRBJ2-5; 7 positions match TRBD2. This CDR3 spans 15 amino acids. J gave up 5 bases and V 1 base, and 8 bases lay outside the gene matches. Germline V gene lookup returns CDR1 SGHNT and CDR2 YYREEE (reference sequence). CDR3 region: CASSLKSGGVETQYF. As DNA, the CDR3 is TGTGCCAGCAGCTTGAAATCGGGGGGAGTCGAGACCCAGTACTTC.

The genes are TRBV7-2 and TRBJ2-3; tentatively, D is TRBD2 (6 bases). The CDR3 loop spans 15 amino acids. CDR1 and CDR2 from the germline V gene are SGHTA and FQGNSA. V was clipped by 1 base and J by 3 bases, with 11 bases between them. CDR3 residues: CASSLGREVTDTQYF. DNA of the CDR3: TGTGCCAGCAGCTTAGGCAGGGAGGTGACAGATACGCAGTATTTT.

The chain carries TRBV7-2 and TRBJ1-5; tentative D call: TRBD1 (6 bases). Trimming took off 1 base at V and 9 bases at J, with 16 bases between the two ends. CDR1 and CDR2 (germline): SGHTA, FQGNSA. The CDR3 has 15 residues. The DNA for the CDR3 is TGTGCCAGCAGCTTAGGTCAGGGGACCATGTGGCCCCAGCATTTT. Its protein is CASSLGQGTMWPQHF.

The chain is built from TRBV6-5 and TRBJ2-7; 7 nucleotides align to TRBD1. This CDR3 contains 14 residues. V lost 6 bases, J lost 2 bases, and 7 bases stayed unmatched. Germline V gene lookup returns CDR1 MNHEY and CDR2 SVGAGI. The CDR3 here is CASSLRDRPYEQYF. The DNA for the CDR3 is TGTGCCAGCAGCCTCCGGGACAGACCCTACGAGCAGTACTTC.

The V and J genes are TRBV4-1 and TRBJ2-5; a weak D match, TRBD1 (6 bases). V lost 6 bases and J lost 0, with 11 bases in between. Germline CDR1 and CDR2: MGHRA and YSYEKL. The CDR3 has 14 residues. For the CDR3, the DNA is TGCGCCAGCAGTCAGGGGACGTACCAAGAGACCCAGTACTTC. Its protein product is CASSQGTYQETQYF.

CDR3 protein: CSASHLVGRQGVGSPLHF. The CDR3, as DNA: TGCAGTGCTAGTCACCTCGTCGGCAGGCAGGGGGTAGGGTCACCCCTCCACTTT. The chain has TRBV20-1 and TRBJ1-6, with 7 bases that match TRBD1. The CDR3 contains 18 residues. Germline lookup yields CDR1 DFQATT and CDR2 SNEGSKA (reference sequence). Trimming took 3 bases from V and 10 from J; bases not matched to a gene: 21.

This sequence joins TRBV6-2 or TRBV6-3 and TRBJ2-2; D unclear. V dropped 4 bases and J dropped 1 base, with 7 bases sitting between them. The germline CDR1 and CDR2 sequences are MNHEY and SVGEGT. This CDR3 has 14 amino acids. CDR3 bases: TGTGCCAGCAGTTTCACAAAGAACACCGGGGAGCTGTTTTTT. Amino acid sequence: CASSFTKNTGELFF.